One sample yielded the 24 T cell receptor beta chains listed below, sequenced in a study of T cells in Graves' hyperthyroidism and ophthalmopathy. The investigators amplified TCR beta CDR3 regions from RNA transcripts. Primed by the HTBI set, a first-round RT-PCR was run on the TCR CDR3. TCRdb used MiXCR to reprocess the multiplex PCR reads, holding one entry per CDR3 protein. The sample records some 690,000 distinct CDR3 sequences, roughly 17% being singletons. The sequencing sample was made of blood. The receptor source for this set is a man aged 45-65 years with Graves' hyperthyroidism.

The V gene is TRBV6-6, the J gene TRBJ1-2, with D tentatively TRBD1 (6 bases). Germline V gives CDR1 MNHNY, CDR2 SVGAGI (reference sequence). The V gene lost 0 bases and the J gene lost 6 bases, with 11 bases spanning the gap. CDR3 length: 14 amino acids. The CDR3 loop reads CASSYSGQLNGYTF. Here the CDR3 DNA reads TGTGCCAGCAGTTACTCTGGACAGCTGAATGGCTACACCTTC.

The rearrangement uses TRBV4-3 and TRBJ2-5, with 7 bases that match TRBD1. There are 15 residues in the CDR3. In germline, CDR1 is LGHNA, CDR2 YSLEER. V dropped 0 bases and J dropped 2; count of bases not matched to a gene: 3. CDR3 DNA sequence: TGCGCCAGCAGCCAAGATCCCAGGGGGCAAGAGACCCAGTACTTC. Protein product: CASSQDPRGQETQYF.

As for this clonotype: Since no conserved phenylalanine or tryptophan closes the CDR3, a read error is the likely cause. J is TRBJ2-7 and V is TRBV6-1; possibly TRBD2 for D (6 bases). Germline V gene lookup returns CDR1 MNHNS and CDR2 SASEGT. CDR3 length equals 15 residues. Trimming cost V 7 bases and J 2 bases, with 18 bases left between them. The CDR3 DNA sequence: TGTGCCAGCACCGAGACGGGGGTCTCCACCTACGAGCAGTACCTC. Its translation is CASTETGVSTYEQYL.

CDR3 in amino acids: CSARTIAPLLTSGRDDQDTQYF. CDR3 nucleotides: TGCAGTGCTAGAACAATCGCCCCCCTCCTGACTAGCGGGAGGGATGATCAGGATACGCAGTATTTT. V gene TRBV20-1 combines with J gene TRBJ2-3; TRBD2 agrees at 14 bases. V dropped 2 bases and J dropped 6; count of bases not matched to a gene: 25. This CDR3 contains 22 residues. Germline V gives CDR1 DFQATT, CDR2 SNEGSKA (reference sequence).

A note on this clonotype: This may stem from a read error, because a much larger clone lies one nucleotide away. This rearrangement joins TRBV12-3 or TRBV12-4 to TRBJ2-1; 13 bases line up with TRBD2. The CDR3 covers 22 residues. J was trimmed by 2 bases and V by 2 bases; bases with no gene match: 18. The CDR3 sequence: CASSLPAFSTSGRFRTYNEQFF. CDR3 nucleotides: TGTGCCAGCAGTTTACCTGCTTTCTCGACTAGCGGGAGGTTCCGAACCTACAATGAGCAGTTCTTC.

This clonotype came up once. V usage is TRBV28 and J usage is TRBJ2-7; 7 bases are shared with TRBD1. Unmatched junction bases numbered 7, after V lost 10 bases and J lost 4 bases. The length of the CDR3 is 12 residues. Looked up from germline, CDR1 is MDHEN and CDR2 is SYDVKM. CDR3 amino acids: CATLLQGYEQYF. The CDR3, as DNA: TGTGCCACCCTCTTACAGGGGTACGAGCAGTACTTC. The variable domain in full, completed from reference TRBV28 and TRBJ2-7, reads DVKVTQSSRYLVKRTGEKVFLECVQDMDHENMFWYRQDPGLGLRLIYFSYDVKMKEKGDIPEGYSVSREKKERFSLILESASTNQTSMYLCATLLQGYEQYFGPGTRLTVT.

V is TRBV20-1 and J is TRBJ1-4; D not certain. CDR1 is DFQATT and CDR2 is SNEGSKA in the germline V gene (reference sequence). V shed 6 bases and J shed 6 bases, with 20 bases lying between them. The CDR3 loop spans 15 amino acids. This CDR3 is CSAASLFASHEKLFF. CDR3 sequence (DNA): TGCAGTGCCGCCTCCCTCTTTGCTTCTCATGAAAAACTGTTTTTT.

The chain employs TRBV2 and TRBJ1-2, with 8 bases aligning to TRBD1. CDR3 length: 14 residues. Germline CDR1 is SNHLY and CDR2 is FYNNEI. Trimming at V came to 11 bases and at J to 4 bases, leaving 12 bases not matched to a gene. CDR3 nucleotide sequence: TGTGCCGGTTACCTGGGACAGGAGACCTATGGCTACACCTTC. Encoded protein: CAGYLGQETYGYTF.

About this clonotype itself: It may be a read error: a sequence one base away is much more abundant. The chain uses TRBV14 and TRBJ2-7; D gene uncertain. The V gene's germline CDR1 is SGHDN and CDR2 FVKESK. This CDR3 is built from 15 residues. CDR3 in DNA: TGTGCCAGCAGCCAAGACCGGCGCCCCCACTACGAGCACTACTTC. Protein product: CASSQDRRPHYEHYF. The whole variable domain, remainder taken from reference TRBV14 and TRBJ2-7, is EAGVTQFPSHSVIEKGQTVTLRCDPISGHDNLYWYRRVMGKEIKFLLHFVKESKQDESGMPNNRFLAERTGGTYSTLKVQPAELEDSGVYFCASSQDRRPHYEHYFGPGTRLTVT.

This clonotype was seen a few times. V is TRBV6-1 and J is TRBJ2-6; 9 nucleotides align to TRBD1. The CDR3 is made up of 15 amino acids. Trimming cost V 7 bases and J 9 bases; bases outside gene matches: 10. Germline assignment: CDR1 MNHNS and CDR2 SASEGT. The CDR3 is CASILQGADLNVLTF. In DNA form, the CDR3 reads TGTGCCAGCATTCTACAGGGGGCCGACCTCAACGTCCTGACTTTC.

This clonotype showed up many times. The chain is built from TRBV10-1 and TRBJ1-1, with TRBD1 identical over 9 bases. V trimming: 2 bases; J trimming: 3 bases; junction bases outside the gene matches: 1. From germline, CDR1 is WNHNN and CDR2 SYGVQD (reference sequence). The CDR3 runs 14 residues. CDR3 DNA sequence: TGCGCCAGCAGTGAGGGGACAGGGCACACTGAAGCTTTCTTT. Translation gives CASSEGTGHTEAFF.

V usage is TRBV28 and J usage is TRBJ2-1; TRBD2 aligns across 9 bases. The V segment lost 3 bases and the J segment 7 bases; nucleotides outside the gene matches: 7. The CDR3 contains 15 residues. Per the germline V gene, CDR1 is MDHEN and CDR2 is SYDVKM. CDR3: CASSLGGRAENEQFF. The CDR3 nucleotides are TGTGCCAGCAGTTTGGGCGGGAGGGCGGAAAATGAGCAGTTCTTC.

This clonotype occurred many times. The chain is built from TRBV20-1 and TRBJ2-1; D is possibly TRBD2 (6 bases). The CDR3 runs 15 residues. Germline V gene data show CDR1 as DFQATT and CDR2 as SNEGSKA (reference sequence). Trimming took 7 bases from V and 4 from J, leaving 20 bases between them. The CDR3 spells CSVSRWEAAYNEQFF. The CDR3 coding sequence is TGCAGTGTTTCTAGGTGGGAGGCTGCTTACAATGAGCAGTTCTTC.

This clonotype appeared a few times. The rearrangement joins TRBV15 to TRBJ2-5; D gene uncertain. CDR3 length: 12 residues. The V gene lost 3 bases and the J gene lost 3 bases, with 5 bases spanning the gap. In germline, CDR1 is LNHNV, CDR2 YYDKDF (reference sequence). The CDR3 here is CATSRPEETQYF. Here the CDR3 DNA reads TGTGCCACCAGCAGGCCGGAAGAGACCCAGTACTTC.

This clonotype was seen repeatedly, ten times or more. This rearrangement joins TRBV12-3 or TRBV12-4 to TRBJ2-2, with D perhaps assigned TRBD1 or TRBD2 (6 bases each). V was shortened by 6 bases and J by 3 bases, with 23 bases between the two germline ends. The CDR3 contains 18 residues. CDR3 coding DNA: TGTGCCAGCAGCCCATTTCAGGGGAGGCGGGTATACACCGGGGAGCTGTTTTTT. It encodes CASSPFQGRRVYTGELFF.

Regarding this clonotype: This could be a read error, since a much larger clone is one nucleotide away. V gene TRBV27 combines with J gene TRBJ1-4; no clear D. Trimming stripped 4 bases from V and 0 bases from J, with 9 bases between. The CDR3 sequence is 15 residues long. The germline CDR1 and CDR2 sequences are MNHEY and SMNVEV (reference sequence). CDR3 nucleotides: TGTGCCAGCAGTTGGGCGGTTGCAACTAATGAAAAACTGTTTTTT. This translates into CASSWAVATNEKLFF.

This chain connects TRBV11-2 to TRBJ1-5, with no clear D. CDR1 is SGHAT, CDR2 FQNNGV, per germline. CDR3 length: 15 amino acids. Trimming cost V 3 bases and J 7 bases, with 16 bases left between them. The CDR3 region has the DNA TGTGCCAGCAGCTTGACGCAAAACCCTCGACAGCCCCAGCATTTT. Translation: CASSLTQNPRQPQHF.

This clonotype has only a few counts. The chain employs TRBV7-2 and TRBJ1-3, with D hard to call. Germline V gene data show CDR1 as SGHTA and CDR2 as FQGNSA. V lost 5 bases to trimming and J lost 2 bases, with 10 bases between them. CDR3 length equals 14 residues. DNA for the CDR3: TGTGCCAGCAGCCACACAGTTGCTGGAAACACCATATATTTT. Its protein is CASSHTVAGNTIYF. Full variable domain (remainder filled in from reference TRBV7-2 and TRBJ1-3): GAGVSQSPSNKVTEKGKDVELRCDPISGHTALYWYRQSLGQGLEFLIYFQGNSAPDKSGLPSDRFSAERTGGSVSTLTIQRTQQEDSAVYLCASSHTVAGNTIYFGEGSWLTVV.

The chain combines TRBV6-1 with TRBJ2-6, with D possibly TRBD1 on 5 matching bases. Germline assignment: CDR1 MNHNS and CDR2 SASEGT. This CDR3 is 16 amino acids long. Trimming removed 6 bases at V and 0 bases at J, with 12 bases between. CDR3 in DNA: TGTGCCAGCAGGTCTGACAGCTTCTCTGGGGCCAACGTCCTGACTTTC. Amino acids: CASRSDSFSGANVLTF.

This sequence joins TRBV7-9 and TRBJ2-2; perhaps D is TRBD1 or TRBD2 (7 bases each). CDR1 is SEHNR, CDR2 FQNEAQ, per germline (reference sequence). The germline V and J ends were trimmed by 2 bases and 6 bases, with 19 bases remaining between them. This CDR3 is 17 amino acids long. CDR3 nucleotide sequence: TGTGCCAGCAGCTTAATTTCGGGACAGAGCGGGGCCGGGGAGCTGTTTTTT. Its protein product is CASSLISGQSGAGELFF.

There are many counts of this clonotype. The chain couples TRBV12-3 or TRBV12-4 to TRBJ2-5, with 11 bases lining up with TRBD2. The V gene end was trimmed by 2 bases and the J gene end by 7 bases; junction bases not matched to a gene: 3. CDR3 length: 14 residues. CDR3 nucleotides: TGTGCCAGCAGTTTAACTAGCGGGAGCGGGACCCAGTACTTC. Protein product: CASSLTSGSGTQYF.

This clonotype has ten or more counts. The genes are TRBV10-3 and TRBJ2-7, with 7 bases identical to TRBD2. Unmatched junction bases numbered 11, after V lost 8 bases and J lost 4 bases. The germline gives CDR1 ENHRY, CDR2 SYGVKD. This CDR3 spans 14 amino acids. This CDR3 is CAISERDSGYEQYF. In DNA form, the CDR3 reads TGTGCCATCTCTGAGCGGGACTCGGGATACGAGCAGTACTTC.

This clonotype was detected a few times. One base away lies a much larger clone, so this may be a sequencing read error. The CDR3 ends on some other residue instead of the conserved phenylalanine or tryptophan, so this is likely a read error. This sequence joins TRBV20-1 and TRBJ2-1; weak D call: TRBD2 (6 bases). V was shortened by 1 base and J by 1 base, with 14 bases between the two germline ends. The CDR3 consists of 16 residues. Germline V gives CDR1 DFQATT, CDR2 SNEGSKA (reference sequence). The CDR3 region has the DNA TGCAGTGCTAGAGTCCGGGAGCCTCTTTCCTACAATGAGCAGTTCTCC. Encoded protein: CSARVREPLSYNEQFS.

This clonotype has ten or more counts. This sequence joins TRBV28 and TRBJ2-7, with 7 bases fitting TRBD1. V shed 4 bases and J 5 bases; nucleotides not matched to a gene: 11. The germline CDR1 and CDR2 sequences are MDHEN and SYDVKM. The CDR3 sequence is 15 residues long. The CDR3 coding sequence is TGTGCCAGCAGTTCTACCTCGGACAGGAGCCACGAGCAGTACTTC. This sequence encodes CASSSTSDRSHEQYF.